These 11 T cell receptor beta chains were all obtained from the same sample, sequenced in a study of shared clonotypes between healthy human individuals. The protocol was immunoSEQ multiplex PCR, while the TCRdb copy is restricted to in-frame clones and leaves out a portion. Among around 430,000 clones, about four fifths were seen once, and the ten largest hold about 13%. The sequencing input was PBMCs. The receptors were gathered from a woman aged 40 to 50 in good health. Some clones in this sample may be carry-over from other donors' samples.

The chain has TRBV30 and TRBJ1-4, with 9 positions matching TRBD1. Germline loops: CDR1 GTSNPN, CDR2 SVGIG (reference sequence). The J segment lost 10 bases and the V segment lost 2 bases, leaving 8 bases of the junction unmatched. The CDR3 has 14 amino acids. The CDR3 coding sequence is TGTGCCTGGAGTCAGGGACAGGGCCTTGGAAAACTGTTTTTT. Residues: CAWSQGQGLGKLFF.

The chain carries TRBV14 and TRBJ2-1; 8 nucleotides line up with TRBD2. Germline V gene sequence: CDR1 SGHDN, CDR2 FVKESK. Germline trimming cut 0 bases from V and 2 bases from J; bases unmatched to any gene: 6. The CDR3 extends over 17 amino acids. The CDR3 protein is CASSQDRAGVPYNEQFF. The DNA of the CDR3 is TGTGCCAGCAGCCAAGATCGAGCGGGAGTCCCCTACAATGAGCAGTTCTTC.

About this clone: This sample includes further DNA sequences coding for the same CDR3. V and J are TRBV2 and TRBJ2-1, with a tentative D call TRBD2 (5 bases). V gave up 6 bases and J gave up 4 bases, with 10 bases separating them. Germline-derived CDR1 and CDR2 are SNHLY and FYNNEI. The CDR3 contains 13 residues. The CDR3 DNA follows: TGTGCCAGCAGCAAGGACTCGTACAATGAGCAGTTCTTC. Protein sequence: CASSKDSYNEQFF.

This CDR3 reads CASSGLLADTQYF. The CDR3 region has the DNA TGTGCCAGTAGCGGACTACTTGCAGATACGCAGTATTTT. The chain combines TRBV19 with TRBJ2-3, with D possibly TRBD2 on 6 matching bases. Trimming took off 6 bases at V and 4 bases at J, with 11 bases between the two ends. The germline V gene has CDR1 LNHDA and CDR2 SQIVND (reference sequence). The CDR3 contains 13 residues. The whole variable domain, remainder taken from reference TRBV19 and TRBJ2-3, is DGGITQSPKYLFRKEGQNVTLSCEQNLNHDAMYWYRQDPGQGLRLIYYSQIVNDFQKGDIAEGYSVSREKKESFPLTVTSAQKNPTAFYLCASSGLLADTQYFGPGTRLTVL.

The chain joins TRBV30 to TRBJ2-1; 7 bases map to TRBD2. This CDR3 is built from 14 residues. V lost 3 bases to trimming and J lost 9 bases; unmatched junction nucleotides: 11. The germline CDR1 and CDR2 sequences are GTSNPN and SVGIG (reference sequence). Here the CDR3 DNA reads TGTGCCTGGAGGGTTGCTGGCGGGAGAGGTGAGCAGTTCTTC. Amino acids: CAWRVAGGRGEQFF.

This clone was found once. Other DNA sequences in this sample translate to the same CDR3. The chain couples TRBV27 to TRBJ2-1; 11 nucleotides match TRBD2. The junction had 5 bases not matched to a gene; V was cut back by 4 bases and J by 3 bases. The CDR3 runs to 16 residues. Per the germline V gene, CDR1 is MNHEY and CDR2 is SMNVEV (reference sequence). The CDR3 nucleotides are TGTGCCAGCAGTTCCTACCTAGCGGGAGGCTACAATGAGCAGTTCTTC. Its protein is CASSSYLAGGYNEQFF.

Turning to this clone: The identical CDR3 is also encoded by other nucleotide sequences in the sample. The chain couples TRBV7-2 to TRBJ2-2; D is uncertain. The CDR3 extends over 12 amino acids. V was pared by 2 bases and J by 6 bases, with 4 bases between. CDR1 is SGHTA, CDR2 FQGNSA, per germline. CDR3 region: CASSLSAGELFF. The CDR3, as DNA: TGTGCCAGCAGCTTAAGCGCCGGGGAGCTGTTTTTT.

Of note for this clone: A read error likely explains this, since a far larger clone differs by one base. The sample contains more than one DNA sequence encoding this CDR3. The chain combines TRBV5-1 with TRBJ2-7, with a weak D call TRBD2 (6 bases). The V gene's germline CDR1 is SGHRS and CDR2 YFSETQ. This CDR3 has 16 amino acids. CDR3 loop: CASSLVAGSTMGEQYF. The DNA of the CDR3 is TGCGCTAGCAGCTTGGTGGCGGGATCTACTATGGGGGAGCAGTACTTC.

The V gene is TRBV6-1, the J gene TRBJ2-6; D tentatively reads TRBD1 or TRBD2 (6 bases each). CDR1 is MNHNS and CDR2 is SASEGT in the germline V gene. The length of the CDR3 is 15 residues. The CDR3 loop is CSSGAVPSGANVLTF. The CDR3 bases are TGTTCCTCGGGGGCAGTTCCGTCTGGGGCCAACGTCCTGACTTTC.

CDR3 DNA sequence: TGTGCCAGCAGTTTAGGACTCACCGGGGAGCTGTTTTTT. Its translation is CASSLGLTGELFF. This sequence joins TRBV27 and TRBJ2-2, with D tentatively TRBD2 (5 bases). V lost 2 bases and J 4 bases, leaving 5 bases between the germline ends. CDR1 is MNHEY and CDR2 is SMNVEV in the germline V gene (reference sequence). This CDR3 is 13 amino acids long.

The V and J genes are TRBV5-1 and TRBJ2-7; TRBD1 aligns across 8 bases. There are 16 residues in the CDR3. Germline V gives CDR1 SGHRS, CDR2 YFSETQ. With 0 bases clipped from V and 1 base from J, the junction kept 6 bases outside the gene matches. The CDR3 reads CASSLVLTGASYEQYF. For the CDR3, the DNA is TGCGCCAGCAGCTTGGTTTTGACAGGGGCGTCCTACGAGCAGTACTTC. Looking up the rest from reference TRBV5-1 and TRBJ2-7 gives the full variable domain: KAGVTQTPRYLIKTRGQQVTLSCSPISGHRSVSWYQQTPGQGLQFLFEYFSETQRNKGNFPGRFSGRQFSNSRSEMNVSTLELGDSALYLCASSLVLTGASYEQYFGPGTRLTVT.